The 21 T cell receptor beta chains below were found in one sample sequenced in a study of T cells in pancreatic ductal adenocarcinoma. Sequenced by immunoSEQ multiplex PCR; TCRdb stores in-frame clones only, minus some. The repertoire holds tens of thousands of clones, with about 92% as singletons. No neoadjuvant therapy was given to the selected pancreatic ductal adenocarcinoma patients before their surgery. Input material: PBMCs. These receptors were obtained from a human donor with pancreatic ductal adenocarcinoma.

The chain couples TRBV28 to TRBJ2-7, with TRBD1 matching over 8 bases. The CDR3 is made up of 13 amino acids. Germline trimming cut 5 bases from V and 7 bases from J; bases unmatched to any gene: 7. Germline CDR1 is MDHEN and CDR2 is SYDVKM. The CDR3, as DNA: TGTGCCAGCAGTCGGACAGGGTGGGGGGAGCAGTACTTC. It yields the protein CASSRTGWGEQYF.

This chain links TRBV4-1 with TRBJ2-3; D is unresolved. Looked up from germline, CDR1 is MGHRA and CDR2 is YSYEKL. There are 14 residues in the CDR3. The V end was cut by 1 base, the J end by 2 bases, with 7 bases between. CDR3 DNA: TGCGCCAGCAGCCAAGGACATGTCACAGATACGCAGTATTTT. Its protein product is CASSQGHVTDTQYF.

The V and J genes are TRBV7-2 and TRBJ2-2, with 9 bases aligning to TRBD1. This CDR3 comprises 14 residues. The trim removed 7 bases at V and 7 bases at J, leaving 7 bases unmatched. Germline assignment: CDR1 SGHTA and CDR2 FQGNSA. CDR3 bases: TGTGCCAGCACCCTGGACAGGGGAATCGGGGAGCTGTTTTTT. Translation: CASTLDRGIGELFF.

The chain joins TRBV30 to TRBJ1-3; D unclear. The CDR3 totals 14 residues. V dropped 0 bases and J dropped 0 bases, with 6 bases sitting between them. Germline V gene sequence: CDR1 GTSNPN, CDR2 SVGIG (reference sequence). CDR3 amino acids: CAWSVGDSGNTIYF. As DNA, the CDR3 is TGTGCCTGGAGTGTTGGAGACTCTGGAAACACCATATATTTT. Combining the CDR3 with reference TRBV30 and TRBJ1-3 gives the whole variable domain SQTIHQWPATLVQPVGSPLSLECTVEGTSNPNLYWYRQAAGRGLQLLFYSVGIGQISSEVPQNLSASRPQDRQFILSSKKLLLSDSGFYLCAWSVGDSGNTIYFGEGSWLTVV.

The chain links TRBV7-3 to TRBJ2-1, with 9 nucleotides matching TRBD2. V lost 3 bases, J lost 4 bases, and 7 bases stayed unmatched. The CDR3 covers 16 residues. Germline V gene data show CDR1 as SGHTA and CDR2 as FQGTGA. CDR3 DNA: TGTGCCAGCAGCTTTATAGCGGGAGTGCGGTACAATGAGCAGTTCTTC. Translated, it gives CASSFIAGVRYNEQFF.

CDR3 sequence reads: CASSLANNQPQHF. DNA for the CDR3: TGTGCCAGCAGCTTAGCAAACAATCAGCCCCAGCATTTT. The chain uses TRBV7-6 and TRBJ1-5; D remains unclear. The germline V gene has CDR1 SGHVS and CDR2 FNYEAQ. CDR3 size: 13 residues. V lost 0 bases, J lost 3 bases, and 3 bases lay in between. The variable domain in full, completed from reference TRBV7-6 and TRBJ1-5, reads GAGVSQSPRYKVTKRGQDVALRCDPISGHVSLYWYRQALGQGPEFLTYFNYEAQQDKSGLPNDRFSAERPEGSISTLTIQRTEQRDSAMYRCASSLANNQPQHFGDGTRLSIL.

The rearrangement joins TRBV20-1 to TRBJ1-4, with D possibly matching TRBD1 (5 bases). The CDR3 contains 11 residues. V was pared by 2 bases and J by 15 bases, with 13 bases between. CDR1 is DFQATT, CDR2 SNEGSKA, per germline (reference sequence). The CDR3 sequence: CSARTGGRLFF. CDR3 DNA sequence: TGCAGTGCTAGAACGGGGGGTAGGTTGTTTTTT.

V usage is TRBV18 and J usage is TRBJ2-7; D is possibly TRBD2 (6 bases). Between the trimmed V and J ends, which lost 2 bases and 6 bases, there was a span of 11 bases. The CDR3 sequence is 13 residues long. CDR1 KGHSH and CDR2 LQKENI come from the germline V gene. CDR3 DNA: TGTGCCAGCTCACCAGGGGGGTCTATCGAGCAGTACTTC. Its translation: CASSPGGSIEQYF.

The chain uses TRBV18 and TRBJ2-7; 10 positions match TRBD1. Germline V gene lookup returns CDR1 KGHSH and CDR2 LQKENI. The CDR3 is 15 residues long. V was pared by 5 bases and J by 1 base, with 5 bases of the junction left unmatched. The CDR3 nucleotides are TGTGCCAGCTCAGGGACAGGGGTGGGGTCCTACGAGCAGTACTTC. Its protein is CASSGTGVGSYEQYF.

The chain employs TRBV29-1 and TRBJ2-2; D unresolved. The CDR3 covers 12 residues. The V gene lost 7 bases and the J gene lost 6 bases, with 12 bases spanning the gap. Germline V CDR1 and CDR2: SQVTM, ANQGSEA. CDR3 sequence (DNA): TGCAGCGGAACGAACAGTGCCGGGGAGCTGTTTTTT. It codes for CSGTNSAGELFF.

This chain connects TRBV11-3 to TRBJ1-5; D unclear. CDR1 and CDR2 (germline): SGHNT, YENEEA. This CDR3 contains 13 residues. Trimming removed 3 bases from V and 5 bases from J, with 8 bases in between. CDR3 residues: CASSFERYQPQHF. The CDR3 DNA sequence: TGTGCCAGCAGCTTCGAGAGGTATCAGCCCCAGCATTTT.

The rearrangement joins TRBV19 to TRBJ2-3, with TRBD2 identical over 12 bases. Germline values: CDR1 LNHDA, CDR2 SQIVND (reference sequence). The CDR3 has 19 amino acids. V was clipped by 0 bases and J by 8 bases; unmatched bases: 15. The CDR3 DNA sequence: TGTGCCAGTAGTATAGATCCTAGCGCGCCCGGACTAGCGGGATTTACGCAGTATTTT. This codes for CASSIDPSAPGLAGFTQYF.

The rearrangement joins TRBV5-1 to TRBJ2-2, with D maybe TRBD2 (6 bases). CDR3 length: 16 amino acids. Germline values: CDR1 SGHRS, CDR2 YFSETQ. With 3 bases removed from V and 4 bases from J, the gap between germline ends came to 16 bases. The CDR3 DNA reads TGCGCCAGCAGCTCCGACCATGGGGGAGGCACCGGGGAGCTGTTTTTT. It translates to CASSSDHGGGTGELFF.

The V and J genes are TRBV5-4 and TRBJ2-2, with 15 bases fitting TRBD2. Germline V gives CDR1 SGHNT, CDR2 YYREEE (reference sequence). The CDR3 is 17 amino acids. With 3 bases clipped from V and 4 bases from J, the junction kept 4 bases outside the gene matches. For the CDR3, the DNA is TGTGCCAGCAGCTGGACTAGCGGGAGGGCCCGCACCGGGGAGCTGTTTTTT. Translated, it gives CASSWTSGRARTGELFF.

The rearrangement links TRBV30 to TRBJ1-1; the D gene is possibly TRBD1 (6 bases). The V and J ends lost 2 bases and 0 bases respectively, with 19 bases between them. Germline assignment: CDR1 GTSNPN and CDR2 SVGIG (reference sequence). The CDR3 has 17 residues. The CDR3 here is CAWSPLGGGEMNTEAFF. The CDR3 coding sequence is TGTGCCTGGAGTCCCCTAGGGGGTGGGGAGATGAACACTGAAGCTTTCTTT.

The chain combines TRBV19 with TRBJ1-1; TRBD1 is a possible D gene (5 bases). The CDR3 runs 15 residues. Trimming pared 8 bases from V and 0 bases from J, leaving 16 bases between. The germline CDR1 and CDR2 sequences are LNHDA and SQIVND (reference sequence). DNA of the CDR3: TGTGCCAGTCAACGACCGGGGGATATGAACACTGAAGCTTTCTTT. Translating gives CASQRPGDMNTEAFF. The entire variable domain, with the rest obtained from reference TRBV19 and TRBJ1-1, is as follows: DGGITQSPKYLFRKEGQNVTLSCEQNLNHDAMYWYRQDPGQGLRLIYYSQIVNDFQKGDIAEGYSVSREKKESFPLTVTSAQKNPTAFYLCASQRPGDMNTEAFFGQGTRLTVV.

The chain couples TRBV6-5 to TRBJ1-4; 11 bases are a match to TRBD1. The CDR3 consists of 14 residues. Germline V lookup: CDR1 MNHEY, CDR2 SVGAGI. With 6 bases clipped from V and 10 bases from J, the junction kept 7 bases outside the gene matches. The CDR3 bases are TGTGCCAGCAGGCCGGGACAGGGGGATCGAAAACTGTTTTTT. Translation gives CASRPGQGDRKLFF.

V is TRBV7-2 and J is TRBJ2-1; 9 bases line up with TRBD1. The V and J ends lost 2 bases and 7 bases, in that order; junction bases with no gene match: 6. This CDR3 is built from 15 residues. The germline V gene encodes CDR1 SGHTA and CDR2 FQGNSA. CDR3 region: CASSLRDRGVNEQFF. For the CDR3, the DNA is TGTGCCAGCAGCTTAAGAGACAGGGGGGTAAATGAGCAGTTCTTC.

The chain couples TRBV14 to TRBJ1-1, with D unresolved. CDR1 is SGHDN, CDR2 FVKESK, per germline. The CDR3 has 13 amino acids. V lost 4 bases and J lost 6, with 12 bases in between. As DNA, the CDR3 is TGTGCCAGCAGCCCCGGTTACCGCGCTGAAGCTTTCTTT. It translates to CASSPGYRAEAFF.

The J gene is TRBJ1-3, the V gene TRBV6-1, with 8 bases aligning to TRBD1. CDR1 and CDR2 from the germline V gene are MNHNS and SASEGT. J was trimmed by 2 bases and V by 1 base; bases with no gene match: 10. The CDR3 sequence is 18 residues long. The CDR3 nucleotides read TGTGCCAGCAGTGAAGTGGGATTCGCAGGGGGCGCTGGAAACACCATATATTTT. Amino acids: CASSEVGFAGGAGNTIYF.

The chain links TRBV9 to TRBJ2-1; 8 nucleotides line up with TRBD2. The CDR3 totals 15 residues. The ends lost 1 base at V and 4 bases at J; junction bases unmatched: 4. Germline V lookup: CDR1 SGDLS, CDR2 YYNGEE. The CDR3 loop is CASSVQTSVYNEQFF. For the CDR3, the DNA is TGTGCCAGCAGCGTACAGACTAGCGTATACAATGAGCAGTTCTTC.